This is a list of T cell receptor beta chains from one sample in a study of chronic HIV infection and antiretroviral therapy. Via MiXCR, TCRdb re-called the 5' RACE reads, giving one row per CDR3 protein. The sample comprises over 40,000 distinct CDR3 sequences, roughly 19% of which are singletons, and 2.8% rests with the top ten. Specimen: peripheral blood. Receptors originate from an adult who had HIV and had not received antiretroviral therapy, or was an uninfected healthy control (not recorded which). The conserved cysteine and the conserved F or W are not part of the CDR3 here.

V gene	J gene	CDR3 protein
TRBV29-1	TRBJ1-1	SAIREDTEAF
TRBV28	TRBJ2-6	ASRTGGSSGANVLT
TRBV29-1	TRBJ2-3	SVVVALAGALYTDTQY
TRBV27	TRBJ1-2	ASSLSRPGNGYT
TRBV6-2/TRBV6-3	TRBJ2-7	ASISGTRIREQY
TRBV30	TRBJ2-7	AWSVREREQY
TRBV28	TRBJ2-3	ASSPWELAGSTDTQY
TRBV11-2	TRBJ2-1	ASSPISGRGINEQF
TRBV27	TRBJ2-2	ASKWTSGTGELF
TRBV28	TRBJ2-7	ASSYPGQGSYEQY
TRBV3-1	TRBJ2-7	ASSPLAGGFSEQY
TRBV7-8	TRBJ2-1	ASSSRSQGNEQF
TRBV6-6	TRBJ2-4	ASTGTGRTKNIQY
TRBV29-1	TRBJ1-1	SGRDGFTEAF
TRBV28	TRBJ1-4	ASSPTREKLF
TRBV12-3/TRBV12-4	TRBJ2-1	ASSSYNEQF
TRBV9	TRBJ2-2	ASSVARATGELF
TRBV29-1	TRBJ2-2	SVVQNTGELF
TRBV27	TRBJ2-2	ASSLLGGANTGELF
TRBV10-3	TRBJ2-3	AISESTTHTQY
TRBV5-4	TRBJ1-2	ASSLQSRGYYGYT
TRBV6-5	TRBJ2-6	ASSTGSGANVLT
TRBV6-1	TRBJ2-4	ASSRDRGNIQY
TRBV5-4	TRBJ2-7	ATRKGGAYEQY
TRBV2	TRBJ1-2	ASTQIQGALLGYGYT
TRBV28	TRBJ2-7	ASSSAGTKDHYEQY